This passage covers 4 T cell receptor beta chains from one sample sequenced in a study of cytotoxic CD8 clonotypes in ibrutinib-treated CLL. Data came from immunoSEQ multiplex PCR; TCRdb stores just in-frame clones and leaves some out. This table holds 250,000 to 350,000 clones, about 72% found once. This specimen consisted of PBMCs, obtained at disease progression, from a patient treated with ibrutinib. These receptors all come from a human donor with chronic lymphocytic leukemia.

This clone was detected once. The chain uses TRBV4-3 and TRBJ1-5, with TRBD1 as a possible D gene (6 bases). CDR3 size: 15 residues. V shed 0 bases and J shed 6 bases, with 12 bases lying between them. Per the germline V gene, CDR1 is LGHNA and CDR2 is YSLEER. The CDR3 region has the DNA TGCGCCAGCAGCCAAGATACAGGGAGAGGTCAGCCCCAGCATTTT. This sequence encodes CASSQDTGRGQPQHF.

This rearrangement joins TRBV9 to TRBJ2-4; 7 bases are shared with TRBD1. Germline values: CDR1 SGDLS, CDR2 YYNGEE. V was pared by 3 bases and J by 12 bases, with 6 bases of the junction left unmatched. The CDR3 loop spans 12 amino acids. The CDR3 bases are TGTGCCAGCAGCGACTTAGACAGGGATCAGTACTTC. It translates to CASSDLDRDQYF.

This clone was recorded once. The gene calls are TRBV7-9 and TRBJ2-2; a weak D match, TRBD1 (6 bases). The CDR3 spans 15 residues. V dropped 5 bases and J dropped 1 base, with 11 bases sitting between them. Germline V CDR1 and CDR2: SEHNR, FQNEAQ (reference sequence). The CDR3 DNA sequence: TGTGCCAGCAGCATCACAGGGAAGAACACCGGGGAGCTGTTTTTT. This encodes CASSITGKNTGELFF.

CDR3 protein: CASSGSGPGDEQYF. The CDR3, as DNA: TGTGCCAGCAGCGGGAGCGGCCCCGGGGACGAGCAGTACTTC. This sequence joins TRBV9 and TRBJ2-7, with D perhaps matching TRBD2 (5 bases). V lost 3 bases and J 5 bases, leaving 15 bases between the germline ends. Per germline, CDR1 SGDLS and CDR2 YYNGEE. The CDR3 is 14 amino acids.